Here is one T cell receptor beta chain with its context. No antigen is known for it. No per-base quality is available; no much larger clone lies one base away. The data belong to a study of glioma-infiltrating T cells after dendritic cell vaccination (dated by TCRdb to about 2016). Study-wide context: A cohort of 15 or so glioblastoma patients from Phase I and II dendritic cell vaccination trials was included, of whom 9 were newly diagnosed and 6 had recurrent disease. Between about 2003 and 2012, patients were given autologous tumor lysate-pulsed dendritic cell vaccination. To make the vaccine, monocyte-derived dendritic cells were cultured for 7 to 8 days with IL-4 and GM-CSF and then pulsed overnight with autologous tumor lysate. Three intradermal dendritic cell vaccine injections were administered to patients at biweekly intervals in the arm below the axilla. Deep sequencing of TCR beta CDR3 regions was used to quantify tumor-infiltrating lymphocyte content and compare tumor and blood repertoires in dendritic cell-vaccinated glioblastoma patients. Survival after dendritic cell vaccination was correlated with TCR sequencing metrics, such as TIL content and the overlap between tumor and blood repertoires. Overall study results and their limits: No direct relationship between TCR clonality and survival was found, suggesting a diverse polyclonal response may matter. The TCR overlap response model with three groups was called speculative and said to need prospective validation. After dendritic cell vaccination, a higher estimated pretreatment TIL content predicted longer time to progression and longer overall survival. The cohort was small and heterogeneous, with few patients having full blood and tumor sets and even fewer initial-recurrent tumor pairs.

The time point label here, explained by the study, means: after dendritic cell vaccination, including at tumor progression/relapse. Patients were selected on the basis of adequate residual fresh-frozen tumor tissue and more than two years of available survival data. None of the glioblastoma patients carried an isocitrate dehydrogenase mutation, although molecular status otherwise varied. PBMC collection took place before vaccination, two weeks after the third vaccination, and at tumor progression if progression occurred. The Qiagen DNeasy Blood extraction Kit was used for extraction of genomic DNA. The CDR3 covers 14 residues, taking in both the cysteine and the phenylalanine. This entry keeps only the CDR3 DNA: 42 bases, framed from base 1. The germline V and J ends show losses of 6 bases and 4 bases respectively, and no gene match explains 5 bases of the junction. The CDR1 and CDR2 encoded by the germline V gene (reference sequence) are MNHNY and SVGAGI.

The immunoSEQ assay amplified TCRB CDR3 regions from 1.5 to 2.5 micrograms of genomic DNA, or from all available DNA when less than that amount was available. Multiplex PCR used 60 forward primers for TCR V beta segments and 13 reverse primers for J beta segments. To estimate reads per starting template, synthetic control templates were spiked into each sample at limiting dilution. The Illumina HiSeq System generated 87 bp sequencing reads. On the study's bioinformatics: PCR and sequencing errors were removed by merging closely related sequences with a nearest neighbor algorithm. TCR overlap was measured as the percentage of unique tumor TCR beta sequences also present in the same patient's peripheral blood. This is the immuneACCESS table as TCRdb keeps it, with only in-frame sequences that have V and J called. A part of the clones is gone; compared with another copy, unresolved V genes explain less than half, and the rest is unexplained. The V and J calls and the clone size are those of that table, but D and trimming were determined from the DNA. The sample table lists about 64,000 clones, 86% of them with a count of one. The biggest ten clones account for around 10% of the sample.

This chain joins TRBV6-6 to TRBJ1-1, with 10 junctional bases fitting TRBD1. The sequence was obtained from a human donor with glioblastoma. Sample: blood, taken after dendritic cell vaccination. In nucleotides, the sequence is TGTGCCAGCAGGGGGACAGGGGTTAGCACTGAAGCTTTCTTT. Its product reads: CASRGTGVSTEAFF.